Sequencing of this T cell receptor beta chain was carried out in a study of cytomegalovirus exposure and HLA in healthy donors. Whole-study results and caveats: The study flagged approximately 180 TCR beta chains as cytomegalovirus-associated. As a later analysis showed, several of the most significant clusters appeared to be linked to common viral pathogens.

PCR primers comprised 60 Vbeta and 13 Jbeta primers. This table comes from immunoSEQ multiplex PCR, and its TCRdb copy is limited to in-frame clones, with some not included. The sample has approximately 93,000 clones. Germline trimming cut 2 bases from V and 2 bases from J; bases unmatched to any gene: 2. This CDR3 comprises 14 residues. Germline loops: CDR1 MNHEY, CDR2 SMNVEV (reference sequence). Note on this clone: As yet, its antigen is unknown.

The TCR sequence derives from a woman aged 25-40 years in good health and CMV-seronegative. The sequencing input was PBMCs. The J gene is TRBJ1-1, the V gene TRBV27, with 7 bases identical to TRBD1. The CDR3 DNA reads as TGTGCCAGCAGTTTAACAGGGGCTAACACTGAAGCTTTCTTT. Translating gives CASSLTGANTEAFF.